This T cell receptor beta chain was captured in a study of blood T cell repertoires in COVID-19. About the research overall: Samples came from the United States, Italy and Spain, spanning acute and convalescent COVID-19. Sources were T cells, B-cell-depleted T cells, or PBMCs; the material itself was cDNA or gDNA.

This clone was detected once. Participants were aged about 18 to 90 years, lived in roughly 23 US areas, and enrolled virtually. Per the authors' pipeline: Amplified reference gene primers provided the basis for estimating nucleated cell counts. Clones were read by immunoSEQ multiplex PCR, and TCRdb kept only the in-frame ones, dropping some. That table furnishes V, J and clone size, whereas the DNA furnished D and trimming. This table holds some 400,000 clones, over 85% found once. The receptor comes from a woman younger than 45 who had recovered from COVID-19. Sequencing was carried out using PBMCs or T cells enriched from blood (not recorded which).

The CDR3 DNA reads TGTGCCTGGAGCCCCCTACAGGGCGGGTCGAACAATGAGCAGTTCTTC. This encodes CAWSPLQGGSNNEQFF. The J gene is TRBJ2-1, the V gene TRBV30; a weak D match, TRBD1 (6 bases). Germline V gene data show CDR1 as GTSNPN and CDR2 as SVGIG (reference sequence). With 3 bases removed from V and 5 bases from J, the gap between germline ends came to 20 bases. This CDR3 contains 16 residues.